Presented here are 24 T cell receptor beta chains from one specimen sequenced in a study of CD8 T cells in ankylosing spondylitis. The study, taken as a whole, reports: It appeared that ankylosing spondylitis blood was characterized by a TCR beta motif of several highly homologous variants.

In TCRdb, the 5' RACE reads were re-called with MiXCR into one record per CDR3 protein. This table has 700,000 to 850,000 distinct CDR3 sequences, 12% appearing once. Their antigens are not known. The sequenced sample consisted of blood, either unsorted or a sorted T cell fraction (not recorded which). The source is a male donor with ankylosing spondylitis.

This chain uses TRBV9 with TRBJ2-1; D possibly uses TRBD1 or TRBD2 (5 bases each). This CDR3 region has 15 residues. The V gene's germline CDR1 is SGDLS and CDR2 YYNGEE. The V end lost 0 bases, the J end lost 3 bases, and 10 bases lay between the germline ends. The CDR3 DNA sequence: TGTGCCAGCAGCGTAGGGGGCGGGCACTACAATGAGCAGTTCTTC. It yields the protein CASSVGGGHYNEQFF.

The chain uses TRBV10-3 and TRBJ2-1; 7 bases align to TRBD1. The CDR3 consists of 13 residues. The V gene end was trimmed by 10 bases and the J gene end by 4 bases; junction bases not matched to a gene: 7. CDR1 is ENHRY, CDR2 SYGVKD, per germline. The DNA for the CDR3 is TGTGCCACAGAGTCACAGGGGTACAATGAGCAGTTCTTC. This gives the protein CATESQGYNEQFF.

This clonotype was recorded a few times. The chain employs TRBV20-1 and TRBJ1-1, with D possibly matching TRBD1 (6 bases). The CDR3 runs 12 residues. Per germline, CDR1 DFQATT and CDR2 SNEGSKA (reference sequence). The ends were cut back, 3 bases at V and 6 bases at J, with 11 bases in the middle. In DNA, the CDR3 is TGCAGTGCTAGTTCCAGGGGAGCTGAAGCTTTCTTT. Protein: CSASSRGAEAFF.

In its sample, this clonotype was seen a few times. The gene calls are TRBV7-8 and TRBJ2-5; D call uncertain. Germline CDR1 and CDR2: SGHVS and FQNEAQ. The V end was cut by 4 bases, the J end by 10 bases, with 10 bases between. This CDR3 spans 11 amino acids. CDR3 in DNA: TGTGCCAGCAGCTCGACGCGGAACCAGTACTTC. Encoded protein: CASSSTRNQYF.

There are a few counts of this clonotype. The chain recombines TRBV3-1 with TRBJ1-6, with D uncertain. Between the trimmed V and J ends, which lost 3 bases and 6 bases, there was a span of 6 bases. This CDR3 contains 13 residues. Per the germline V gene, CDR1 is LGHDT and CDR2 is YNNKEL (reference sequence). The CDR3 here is CASSQAINSPLHF. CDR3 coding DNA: TGTGCCAGCAGCCAGGCCATTAATTCACCCCTCCACTTT.

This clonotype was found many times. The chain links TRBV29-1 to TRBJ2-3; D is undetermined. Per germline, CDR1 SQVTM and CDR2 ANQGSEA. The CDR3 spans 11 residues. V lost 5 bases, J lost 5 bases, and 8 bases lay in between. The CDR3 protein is CSVSSVDTQYF. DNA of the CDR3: TGCAGCGTTTCCTCAGTAGATACGCAGTATTTT.

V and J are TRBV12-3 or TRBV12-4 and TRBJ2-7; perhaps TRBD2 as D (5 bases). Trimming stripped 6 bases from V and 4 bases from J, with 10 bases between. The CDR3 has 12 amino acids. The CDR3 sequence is CASRSGLYEQYF. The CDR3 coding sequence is TGTGCCAGCAGAAGCGGTCTATACGAGCAGTACTTC.

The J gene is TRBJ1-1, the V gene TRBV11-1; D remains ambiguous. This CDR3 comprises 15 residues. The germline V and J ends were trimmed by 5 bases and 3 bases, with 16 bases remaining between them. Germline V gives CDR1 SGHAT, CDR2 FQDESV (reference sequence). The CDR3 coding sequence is TGTGCCAGCAGCCCGATGGTCCCAAGGCACACTGAAGCTTTCTTT. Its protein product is CASSPMVPRHTEAFF. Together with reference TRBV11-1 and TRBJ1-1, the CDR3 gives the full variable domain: EAEVAQSPRYKITEKSQAVAFWCDPISGHATLYWYRQILGQGPELLVQFQDESVVDDSQLPKDRFSAERLKGVDSTLKIQPAELGDSAMYLCASSPMVPRHTEAFFGQGTRLTVV.

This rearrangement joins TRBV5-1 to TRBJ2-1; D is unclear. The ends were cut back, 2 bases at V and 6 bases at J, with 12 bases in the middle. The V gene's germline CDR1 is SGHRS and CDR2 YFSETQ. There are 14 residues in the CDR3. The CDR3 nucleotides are TGCGCCAGCAGCTTCCCCCCCCGGGTCAATGAGCAGTTCTTC. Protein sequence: CASSFPPRVNEQFF.

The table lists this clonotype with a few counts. This chain's CDR3 is CSARDPQGAREQYF. CDR3 DNA sequence: TGCAGTGCTAGAGATCCCCAGGGCGCGAGGGAGCAGTACTTC. The chain carries TRBV20-1 and TRBJ2-7; a possible D gene is TRBD1 (5 bases). The V end lost 0 bases, the J end lost 7 bases, and 16 bases lay between the germline ends. Germline V gives CDR1 DFQATT, CDR2 SNEGSKA (reference sequence). CDR3 length equals 14 residues.

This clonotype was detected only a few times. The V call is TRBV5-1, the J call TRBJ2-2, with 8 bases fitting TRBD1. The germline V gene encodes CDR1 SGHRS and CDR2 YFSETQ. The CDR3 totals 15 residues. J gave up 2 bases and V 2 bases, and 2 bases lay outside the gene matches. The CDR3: CASSFTGGNTGELFF. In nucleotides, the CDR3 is TGCGCCAGCAGCTTCACAGGGGGAAACACCGGGGAGCTGTTTTTT.

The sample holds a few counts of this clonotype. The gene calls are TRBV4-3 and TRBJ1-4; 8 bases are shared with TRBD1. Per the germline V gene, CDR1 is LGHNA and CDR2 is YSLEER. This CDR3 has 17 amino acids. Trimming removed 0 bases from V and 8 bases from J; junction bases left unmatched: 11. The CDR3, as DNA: TGCGCCAGCAGCCAAGAAGGGAGACAGGGGTCAGAGGAAAAACTGTTTTTT. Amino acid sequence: CASSQEGRQGSEEKLFF.

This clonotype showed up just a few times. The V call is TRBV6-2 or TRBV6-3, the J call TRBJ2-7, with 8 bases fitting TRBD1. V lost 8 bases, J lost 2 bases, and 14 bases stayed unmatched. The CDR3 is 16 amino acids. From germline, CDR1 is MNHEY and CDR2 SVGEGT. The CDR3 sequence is CASGDRGLTPTYEQYF. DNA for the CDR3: TGTGCCAGCGGTGACAGGGGCCTAACGCCGACCTACGAGCAGTACTTC.

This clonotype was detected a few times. In DNA, the CDR3 is TGCAGTGCTAGACGAGGAGCGGGAGCCTACAATGAGCAGTTCTTC. Translation gives CSARRGAGAYNEQFF. The chain uses TRBV20-1 and TRBJ2-1, with 8 bases identical to TRBD2. The V segment lost 2 bases and the J segment 2 bases; nucleotides outside the gene matches: 5. This CDR3 is 15 amino acids long. Germline-derived CDR1 and CDR2 are DFQATT and SNEGSKA (reference sequence).

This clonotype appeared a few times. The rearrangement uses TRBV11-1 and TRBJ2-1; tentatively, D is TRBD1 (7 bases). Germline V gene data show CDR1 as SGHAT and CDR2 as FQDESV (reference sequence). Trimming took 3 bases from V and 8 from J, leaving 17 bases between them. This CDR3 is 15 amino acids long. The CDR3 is CASSFSRGRWDEQFF. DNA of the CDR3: TGTGCCAGCAGCTTCTCCAGGGGGAGGTGGGATGAGCAGTTCTTC. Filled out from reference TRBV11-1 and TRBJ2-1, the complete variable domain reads EAEVAQSPRYKITEKSQAVAFWCDPISGHATLYWYRQILGQGPELLVQFQDESVVDDSQLPKDRFSAERLKGVDSTLKIQPAELGDSAMYLCASSFSRGRWDEQFFGPGTRLTVL.

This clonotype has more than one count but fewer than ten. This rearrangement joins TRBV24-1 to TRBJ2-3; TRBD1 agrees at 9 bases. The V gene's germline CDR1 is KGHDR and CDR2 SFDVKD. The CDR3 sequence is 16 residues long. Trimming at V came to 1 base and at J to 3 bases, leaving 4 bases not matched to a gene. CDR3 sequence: CATSDFTDRGTDTQYF. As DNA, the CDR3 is TGTGCCACCAGTGATTTTACAGACAGGGGGACAGATACGCAGTATTTT.

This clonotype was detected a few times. The CDR3 DNA is TGTGCCAGCACCTCTCTGGAGGGCAGACGGGATACGCAGTATTTT. Protein product: CASTSLEGRRDTQYF. The chain combines TRBV28 with TRBJ2-3; possible D gene TRBD2, 6 bases. CDR3 size: 15 residues. Trimming took off 7 bases at V and 6 bases at J, with 20 bases between the two ends. Germline assignment: CDR1 MDHEN and CDR2 SYDVKM.

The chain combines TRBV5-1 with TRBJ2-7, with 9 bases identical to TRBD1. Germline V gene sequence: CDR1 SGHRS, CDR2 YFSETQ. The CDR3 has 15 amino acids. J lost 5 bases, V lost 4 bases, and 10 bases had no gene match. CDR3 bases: TGCGCCAGCAGCAGGGGACAGGGCTCGTGGGACGAGCAGTACTTC. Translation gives CASSRGQGSWDEQYF.

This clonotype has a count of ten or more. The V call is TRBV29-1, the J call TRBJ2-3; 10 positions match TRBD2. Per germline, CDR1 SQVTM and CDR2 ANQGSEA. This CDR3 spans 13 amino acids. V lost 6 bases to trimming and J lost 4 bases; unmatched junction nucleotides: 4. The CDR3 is CSVGGLASDTQYF. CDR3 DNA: TGCAGCGTCGGGGGACTAGCGTCAGATACGCAGTATTTT.

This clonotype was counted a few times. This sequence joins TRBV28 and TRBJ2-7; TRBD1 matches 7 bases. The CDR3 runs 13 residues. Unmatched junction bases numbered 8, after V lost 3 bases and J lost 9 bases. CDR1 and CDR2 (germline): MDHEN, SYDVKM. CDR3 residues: CASSFGRGIGQYF. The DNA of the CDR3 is TGTGCCAGCAGTTTCGGCAGGGGGATAGGGCAGTACTTC.

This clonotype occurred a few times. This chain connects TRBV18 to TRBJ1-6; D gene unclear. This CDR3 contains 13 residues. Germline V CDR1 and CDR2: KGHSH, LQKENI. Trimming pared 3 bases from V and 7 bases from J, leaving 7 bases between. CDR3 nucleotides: TGTGCCAGCTCACCGGACGGCAATTCACCCCTCCACTTT. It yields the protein CASSPDGNSPLHF. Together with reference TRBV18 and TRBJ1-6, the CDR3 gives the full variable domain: NAGVMQNPRHLVRRRGQEARLRCSPMKGHSHVYWYRQLPEEGLKFMVYLQKENIIDESGMPKERFSAEFPKEGPSILRIQQVVRGDSAAYFCASSPDGNSPLHFGNGTRLTVT.

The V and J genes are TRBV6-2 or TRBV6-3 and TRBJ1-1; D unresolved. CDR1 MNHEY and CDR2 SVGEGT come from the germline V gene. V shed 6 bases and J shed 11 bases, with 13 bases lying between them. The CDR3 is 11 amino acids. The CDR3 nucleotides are TGTGCCAGCAGCTACCTAGGAGAGGCTTTCTTT. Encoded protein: CASSYLGEAFF.

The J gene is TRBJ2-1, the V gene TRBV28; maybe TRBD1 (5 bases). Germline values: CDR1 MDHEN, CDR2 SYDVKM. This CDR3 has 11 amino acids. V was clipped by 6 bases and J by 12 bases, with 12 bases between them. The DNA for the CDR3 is TGTGCCAGCAGCGGACAATGGGTGCAGTTCTTC. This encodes CASSGQWVQFF.

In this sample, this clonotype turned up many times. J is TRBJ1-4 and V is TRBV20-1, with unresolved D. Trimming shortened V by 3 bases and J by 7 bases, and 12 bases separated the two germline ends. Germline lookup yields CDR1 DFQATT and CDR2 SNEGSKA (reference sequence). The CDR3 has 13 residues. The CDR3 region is CSASVSPGEKLFF. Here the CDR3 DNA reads TGCAGTGCTAGTGTCAGTCCTGGTGAAAAACTGTTTTTT.